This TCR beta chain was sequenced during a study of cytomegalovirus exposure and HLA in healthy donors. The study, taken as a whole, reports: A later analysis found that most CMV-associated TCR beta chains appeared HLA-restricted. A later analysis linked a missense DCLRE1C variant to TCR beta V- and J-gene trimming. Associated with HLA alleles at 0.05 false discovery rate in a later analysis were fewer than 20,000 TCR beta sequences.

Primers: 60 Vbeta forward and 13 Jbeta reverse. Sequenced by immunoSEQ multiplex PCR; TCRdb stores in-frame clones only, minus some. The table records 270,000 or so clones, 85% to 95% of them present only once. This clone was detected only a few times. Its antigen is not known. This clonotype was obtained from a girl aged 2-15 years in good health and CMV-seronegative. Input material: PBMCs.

The CDR3 region has the DNA TGTGCCAGTAGCGAGGGAGTTGGGAATCAGCCCCAGCATTTT. Amino acids: CASSEGVGNQPQHF. The chain has TRBV19 and TRBJ1-5; D ambiguous. The CDR3 extends over 14 amino acids. V lost 6 bases and J 4 bases, leaving 13 bases between the germline ends. The germline V gene has CDR1 LNHDA and CDR2 SQIVND (reference sequence). Looking up the rest from reference TRBV19 and TRBJ1-5 gives the full variable domain: DGGITQSPKYLFRKEGQNVTLSCEQNLNHDAMYWYRQDPGQGLRLIYYSQIVNDFQKGDIAEGYSVSREKKESFPLTVTSAQKNPTAFYLCASSEGVGNQPQHFGDGTRLSIL.